The T cell receptor (beta chain) under discussion was sequenced for a study of low-dose radiotherapy and immunotherapy resistance in tumors. The CDR3 sequence is 16 residues long. Germline CDR1 is SGHRS and CDR2 is YFSETQ. The V end was cut by 4 bases, the J end by 4 bases, with 20 bases between. In this sample, this clonotype turned up many times. The time point: before trial treatment. Eligibility was restricted to patients presenting with advanced solid tumors that lacked tumor-infiltrating lymphocytes. First-strand cDNA relied on TRAV- and TRBV-specific primers spanning alpha and beta chains. Amplification, which lasted 20 to 25 PCR cycles, used a constant-region primer and V-primer adapter to amplify TCRs. From the reads, TCRdb called clonotypes with MiXCR, one entry per CDR3 protein. Here the sample spans roughly 76,000 distinct CDR3 sequences, approximately 19% being singletons.

This TCR came from a male donor with prostate cancer. Material: PBMCs, obtained before treatment. This rearrangement joins TRBV5-1 to TRBJ1-2, with D unresolved. CDR3 amino acids: CASSRTADATIYGYTF. Here the CDR3 DNA reads TGCGCCAGCAGCCGGACGGCCGACGCTACCATCTATGGCTACACCTTC.